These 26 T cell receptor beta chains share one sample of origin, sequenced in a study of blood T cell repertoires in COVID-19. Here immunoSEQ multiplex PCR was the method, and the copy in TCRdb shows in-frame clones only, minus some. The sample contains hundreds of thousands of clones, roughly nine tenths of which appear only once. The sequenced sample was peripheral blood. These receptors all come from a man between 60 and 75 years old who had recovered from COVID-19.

The CDR3 bases are TGTGCCAGTAGCCAGAGCAATCAGCCCCAGCATTTT. Amino acid sequence: CASSQSNQPQHF. The chain uses TRBV19 and TRBJ1-5; D not resolved. The ends were cut back, 6 bases at V and 1 base at J, with 4 bases in the middle. CDR3 length: 12 amino acids. The germline V gene encodes CDR1 LNHDA and CDR2 SQIVND (reference sequence).

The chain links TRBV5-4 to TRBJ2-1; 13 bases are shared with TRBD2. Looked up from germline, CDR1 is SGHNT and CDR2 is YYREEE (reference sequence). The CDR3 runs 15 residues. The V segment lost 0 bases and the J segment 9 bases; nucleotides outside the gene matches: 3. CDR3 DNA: TGTGCCAGCAGCTTGGGTGGGACTAGCGGGATTGAGCAGTTCTTC. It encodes CASSLGGTSGIEQFF. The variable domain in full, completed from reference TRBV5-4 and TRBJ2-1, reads ETGVTQSPTHLIKTRGQQVTLRCSSQSGHNTVSWYQQALGQGPQFIFQYYREEENGRGNFPPRFSGLQFPNYSSELNVNALELDDSALYLCASSLGGTSGIEQFFGPGTRLTVL.

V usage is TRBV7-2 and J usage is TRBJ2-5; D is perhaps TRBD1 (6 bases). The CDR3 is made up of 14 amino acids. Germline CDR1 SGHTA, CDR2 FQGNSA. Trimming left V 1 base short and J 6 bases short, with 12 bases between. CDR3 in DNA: TGTGCCAGCAGCTTAGGACACAGGGCGAAGACCCAGTACTTC. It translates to CASSLGHRAKTQYF.

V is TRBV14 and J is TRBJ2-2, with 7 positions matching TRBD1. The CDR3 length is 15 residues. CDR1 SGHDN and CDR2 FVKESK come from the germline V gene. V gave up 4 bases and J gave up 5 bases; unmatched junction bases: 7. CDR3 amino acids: CASSRRQGRTGELFF. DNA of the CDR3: TGTGCCAGCAGCCGAAGACAGGGACGAACCGGGGAGCTGTTTTTT.

CDR3 DNA: TGCGCCAGCAGCGGCGATAGCGGGGGGGGTGCAGATACGCAGTATTTT. Translated, it gives CASSGDSGGGADTQYF. The chain is built from TRBV5-1 and TRBJ2-3, with TRBD2 matching 11 bases. CDR1 and CDR2 from the germline V gene are SGHRS and YFSETQ. The ends lost 4 bases at V and 4 bases at J; junction bases unmatched: 8. The CDR3 totals 16 residues.

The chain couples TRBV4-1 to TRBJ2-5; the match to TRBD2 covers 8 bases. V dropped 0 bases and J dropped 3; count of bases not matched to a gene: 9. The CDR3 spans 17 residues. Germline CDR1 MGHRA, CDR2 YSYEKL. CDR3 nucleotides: TGCGCCAGCAGCCAAGATGATCCTAGCGGGCGAAAAGAGACCCAGTACTTC. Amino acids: CASSQDDPSGRKETQYF.

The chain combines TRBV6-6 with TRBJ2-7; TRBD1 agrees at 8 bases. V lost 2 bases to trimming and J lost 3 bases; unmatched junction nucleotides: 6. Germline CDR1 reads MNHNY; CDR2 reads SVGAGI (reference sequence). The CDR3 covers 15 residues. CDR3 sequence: CASSYAQGAIYEQYF. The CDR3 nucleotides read TGTGCCAGCAGTTACGCGCAGGGGGCAATCTACGAGCAGTACTTC.

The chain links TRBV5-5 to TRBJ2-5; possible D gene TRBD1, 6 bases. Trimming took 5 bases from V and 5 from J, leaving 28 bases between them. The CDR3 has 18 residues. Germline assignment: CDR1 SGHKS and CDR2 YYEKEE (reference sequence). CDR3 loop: CASSPTGDRPYSLETQYF. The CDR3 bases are TGTGCCAGCAGTCCGACCGGTGACAGGCCTTATAGCTTGGAGACCCAGTACTTC.

For the CDR3, the DNA is TGTGCCAGCAGCGATAGCGGCTTACCTTACAATGAGCAGTTCTTC. Translation: CASSDSGLPYNEQFF. This chain connects TRBV7-2 to TRBJ2-1; possibly TRBD2 for D (6 bases). The CDR3 has 15 residues. Germline V lookup: CDR1 SGHTA, CDR2 FQGNSA. Trimming removed 5 bases from V and 4 bases from J, with 15 bases in between.

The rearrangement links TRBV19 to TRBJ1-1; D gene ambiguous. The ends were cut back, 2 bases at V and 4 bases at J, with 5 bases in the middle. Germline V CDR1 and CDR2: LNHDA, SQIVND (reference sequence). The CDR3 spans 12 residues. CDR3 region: CASSIPRTEAFF. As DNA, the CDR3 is TGTGCCAGTAGTATACCCCGCACTGAAGCTTTCTTT.

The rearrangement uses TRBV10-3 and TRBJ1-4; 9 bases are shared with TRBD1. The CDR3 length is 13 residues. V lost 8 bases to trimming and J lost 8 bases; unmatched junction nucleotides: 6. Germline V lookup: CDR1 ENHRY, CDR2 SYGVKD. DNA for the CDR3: TGTGCCATCGGGACAGGGCCGAGGGAAAAACTGTTTTTT. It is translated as CAIGTGPREKLFF.

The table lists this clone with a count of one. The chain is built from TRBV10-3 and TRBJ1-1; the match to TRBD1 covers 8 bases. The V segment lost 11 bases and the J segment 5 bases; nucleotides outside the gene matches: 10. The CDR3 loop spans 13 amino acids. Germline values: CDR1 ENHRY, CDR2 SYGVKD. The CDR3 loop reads CASSKTGETEAFF. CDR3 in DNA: TGTGCCTCATCCAAGACAGGGGAAACTGAAGCTTTCTTT.

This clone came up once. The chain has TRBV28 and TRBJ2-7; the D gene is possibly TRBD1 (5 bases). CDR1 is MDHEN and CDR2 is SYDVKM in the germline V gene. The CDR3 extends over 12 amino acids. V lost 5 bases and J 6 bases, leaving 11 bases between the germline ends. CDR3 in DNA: TGTGCCAGCAGTGGCCAGGGTTCCGAGCAGTACTTC. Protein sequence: CASSGQGSEQYF. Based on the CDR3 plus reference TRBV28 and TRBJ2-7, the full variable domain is DVKVTQSSRYLVKRTGEKVFLECVQDMDHENMFWYRQDPGLGLRLIYFSYDVKMKEKGDIPEGYSVSREKKERFSLILESASTNQTSMYLCASSGQGSEQYFGPGTRLTVT.

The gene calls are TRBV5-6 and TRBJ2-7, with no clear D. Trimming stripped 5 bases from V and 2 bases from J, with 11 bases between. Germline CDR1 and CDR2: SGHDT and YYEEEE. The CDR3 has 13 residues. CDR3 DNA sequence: TGTGCCAGCAGAGTTGACTCCCCCTACGAGCAGTACTTC. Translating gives CASRVDSPYEQYF.

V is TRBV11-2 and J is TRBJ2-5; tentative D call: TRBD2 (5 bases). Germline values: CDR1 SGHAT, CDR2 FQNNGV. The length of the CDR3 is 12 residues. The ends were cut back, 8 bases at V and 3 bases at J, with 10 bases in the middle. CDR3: CASAKGEETQYF. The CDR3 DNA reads TGTGCCAGCGCCAAGGGAGAAGAGACCCAGTACTTC. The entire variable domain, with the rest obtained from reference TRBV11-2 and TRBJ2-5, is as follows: EAGVAQSPRYKIIEKRQSVAFWCNPISGHATLYWYQQILGQGPKLLIQFQNNGVVDDSQLPKDRFSAERLKGVDSTLKIQPAKLEDSAVYLCASAKGEETQYFGPGTRLLVL.

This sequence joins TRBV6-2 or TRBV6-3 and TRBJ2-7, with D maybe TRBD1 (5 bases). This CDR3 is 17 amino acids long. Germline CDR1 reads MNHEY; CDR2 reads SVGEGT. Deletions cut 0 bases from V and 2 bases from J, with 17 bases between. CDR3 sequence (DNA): TGTGCCAGCAGTTACTCGGGTGGGTGGACAAACACCTACGAGCAGTACTTC. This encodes CASSYSGGWTNTYEQYF.

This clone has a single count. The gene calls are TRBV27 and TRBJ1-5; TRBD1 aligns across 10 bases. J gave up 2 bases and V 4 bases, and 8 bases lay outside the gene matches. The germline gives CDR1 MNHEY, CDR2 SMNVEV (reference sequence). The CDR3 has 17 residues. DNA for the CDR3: TGTGCCAGCAGTTCTCCCCCCGGGACAGGGGGCAATCAGCCCCAGCATTTT. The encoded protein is CASSSPPGTGGNQPQHF.

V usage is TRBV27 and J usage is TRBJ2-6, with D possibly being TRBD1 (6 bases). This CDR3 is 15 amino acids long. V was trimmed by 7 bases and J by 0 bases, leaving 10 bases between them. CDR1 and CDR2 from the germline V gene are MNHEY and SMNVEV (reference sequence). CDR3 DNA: TGTGCCAGCACCTCAGGGGTCTCTGGGGCCAACGTCCTGACTTTC. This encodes CASTSGVSGANVLTF.

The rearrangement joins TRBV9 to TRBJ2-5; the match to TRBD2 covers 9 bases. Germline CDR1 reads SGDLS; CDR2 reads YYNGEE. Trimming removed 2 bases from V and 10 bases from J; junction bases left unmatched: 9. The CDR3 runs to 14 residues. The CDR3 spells CASSVIAGAIHQYF. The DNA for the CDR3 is TGTGCCAGCAGCGTTATAGCGGGAGCCATCCACCAGTACTTC.

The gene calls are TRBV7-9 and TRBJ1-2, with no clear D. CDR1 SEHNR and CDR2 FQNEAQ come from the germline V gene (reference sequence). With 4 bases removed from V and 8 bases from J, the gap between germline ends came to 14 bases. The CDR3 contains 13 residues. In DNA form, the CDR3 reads TGTGCCAGCAGCTCTGTCGCGAAGCGCGGCTACACCTTC. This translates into CASSSVAKRGYTF.

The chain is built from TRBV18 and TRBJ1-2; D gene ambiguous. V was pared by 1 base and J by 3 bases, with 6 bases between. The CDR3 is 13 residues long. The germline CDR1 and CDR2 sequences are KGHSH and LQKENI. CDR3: CASSPHAHYGYTF. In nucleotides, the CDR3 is TGTGCCAGCTCACCACATGCGCACTATGGCTACACCTTC.

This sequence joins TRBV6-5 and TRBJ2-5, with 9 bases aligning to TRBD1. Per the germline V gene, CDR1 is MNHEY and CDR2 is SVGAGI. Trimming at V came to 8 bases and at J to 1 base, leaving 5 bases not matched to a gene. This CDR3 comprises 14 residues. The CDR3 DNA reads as TGTGCCAGCGGGACAGGGCGTTCCCAAGAGACCCAGTACTTC. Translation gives CASGTGRSQETQYF.

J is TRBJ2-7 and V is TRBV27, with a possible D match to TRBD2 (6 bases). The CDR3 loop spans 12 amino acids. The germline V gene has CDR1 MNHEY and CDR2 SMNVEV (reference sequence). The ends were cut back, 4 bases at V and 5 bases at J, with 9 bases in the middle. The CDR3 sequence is CASSSSGDEQYF. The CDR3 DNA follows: TGTGCCAGCAGTTCGTCGGGAGACGAGCAGTACTTC.

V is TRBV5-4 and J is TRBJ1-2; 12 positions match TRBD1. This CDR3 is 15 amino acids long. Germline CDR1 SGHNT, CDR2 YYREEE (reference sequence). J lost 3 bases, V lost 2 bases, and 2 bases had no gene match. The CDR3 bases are TGTGCCAGCAGCTTTGGGGACAGGGGGCACTATGGCTACACCTTC. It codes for CASSFGDRGHYGYTF.

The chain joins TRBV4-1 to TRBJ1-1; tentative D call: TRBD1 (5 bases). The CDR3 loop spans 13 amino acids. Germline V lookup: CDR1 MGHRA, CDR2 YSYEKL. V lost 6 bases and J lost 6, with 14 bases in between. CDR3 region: CASRPGVESEAFF. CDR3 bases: TGCGCCAGCAGACCGGGGGTTGAGTCTGAAGCTTTCTTT.

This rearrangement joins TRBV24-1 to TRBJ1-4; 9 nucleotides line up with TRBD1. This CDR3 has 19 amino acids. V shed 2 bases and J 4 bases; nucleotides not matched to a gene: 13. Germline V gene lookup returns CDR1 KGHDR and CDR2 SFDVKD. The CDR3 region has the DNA TGTGCCACCAGTGATTCTCTCCGGGACAGGGTAGATGGTAATGAAAAACTGTTTTTT. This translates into CATSDSLRDRVDGNEKLFF.